This paragraph reports one T cell receptor beta chain. This sample was included in a study of OX40 agonist ivuxolimab in advanced cancers. Study information: Patients receiving dose escalation had hepatocellular carcinoma, melanoma, renal cell or head and neck cancer.

Sequencing was performed with immunoSEQ multiplex PCR; in TCRdb, only in-frame clones are kept and a portion is missing. The sample lists around 80,000 clones, over 75% occurring once. The germline V gene has CDR1 SNHLY and CDR2 FYNNEI. Germline trimming cut 8 bases from V and 4 bases from J; bases unmatched to any gene: 12. This CDR3 spans 16 amino acids. The chain joins TRBV2 to TRBJ2-3; 10 bases agree with TRBD1. Sample: CD4+ or CD8+ T cells sorted from blood, taken in a trial of the OX40 agonist ivuxolimab. This clonotype was sampled from an adult with an advanced solid tumor such as melanoma, head and neck, liver or kidney cancer. The CDR3: CASWGQGIKMADTQYF. The CDR3, as DNA: TGTGCCAGCTGGGGACAGGGGATCAAAATGGCAGATACGCAGTATTTT.